The present T cell receptor (beta chain) was sequenced within a study of blood T cell repertoires in COVID-19. At the level of the study: Whether acute or convalescent, the COVID-19 samples came from the United States, Italy and Spain. In each case, the material was cDNA or gDNA derived from T cells, B-cell-depleted T cells, or PBMCs.

Under the authors' procedure: Counts of nucleated cells, estimated from reference gene primer amplification, were obtained. Data came from immunoSEQ multiplex PCR; TCRdb stores just in-frame clones and leaves some out. The DNA gave D and trimming, while V, J and clone size come from that table. In the table there are fewer than 300,000 clones, about 88% of which are singletons. Trimming cost V 6 bases and J 2 bases; bases outside gene matches: 6. The CDR3 contains 14 residues. Germline loops: CDR1 ENHRY, CDR2 SYGVKD. This sequence originates from a woman aged 40-49 years who had recovered from COVID-19. J is TRBJ2-7 and V is TRBV10-3; 8 nucleotides align to TRBD1. Sequenced sample: peripheral blood. CDR3 sequence: CAISEQGEAYEQYF. As DNA, the CDR3 is TGTGCCATCAGCGAACAGGGGGAGGCCTACGAGCAGTACTTC.